Following are 21 T cell receptor beta chains from one sample sequenced in a study of identical twins. TCRdb re-analysed the 5' RACE reads in MiXCR, keeping a single row per CDR3 protein. The sample lists fewer than 250,000 distinct CDR3 sequences, approximately 8.3% occurring once. Separately, the same data were catalogued under a study of yellow fever vaccine responses in identical twins.

Sample: memory (CD45RO+) T cells sorted from blood. These receptor sequences come from a woman aged 18-29 years in good health.

In this sample, this clonotype turned up many times. The gene calls are TRBV11-2 and TRBJ2-5, with TRBD1 matching 7 bases. The germline gives CDR1 SGHAT, CDR2 FQNNGV. This CDR3 is 15 amino acids long. Trimming at V came to 5 bases and at J to 7 bases, leaving 13 bases not matched to a gene. The CDR3 protein is CASSQLGQAPGTQYF. The CDR3 region has the DNA TGTGCCAGCAGCCAACTAGGACAGGCGCCGGGGACCCAGTACTTC.

The rearrangement joins TRBV27 to TRBJ1-1; D call uncertain. Germline V lookup: CDR1 MNHEY, CDR2 SMNVEV (reference sequence). This CDR3 region has 13 residues. V was clipped by 5 bases and J by 1 base, with 8 bases between them. The CDR3, as DNA: TGTGCCAGCAGTCGGATCTCGAACACTGAAGCTTTCTTT. Translated, it gives CASSRISNTEAFF.

The chain uses TRBV20-1 and TRBJ1-2; the D gene is possibly TRBD1 (6 bases). In germline, CDR1 is DFQATT, CDR2 SNEGSKA (reference sequence). Trimming removed 2 bases at V and 0 bases at J, with 19 bases between. CDR3 length: 17 residues. The CDR3 loop reads CSARIIGRGLANYGYTF. The CDR3 nucleotides are TGCAGTGCTAGAATTATCGGCAGGGGCTTGGCTAACTATGGCTACACCTTC.

As concerns this clonotype: A junction boundary mismatches the germline segment, possibly from a read error. The rearrangement uses TRBV3-1 and TRBJ2-2; 9 bases map to TRBD1. CDR1 LGHDT and CDR2 YNNKEL come from the germline V gene (reference sequence). This CDR3 contains 18 residues. CDR3 sequence (DNA): TGTGCCACCAGCCGGGGGACAGGGAGTTTTTCGAACACCGGGGAGCTGTTTTTT. Translating gives CATSRGTGSFSNTGELFF. Using reference TRBV3-1 and TRBJ2-2 for the parts outside the CDR3, the full variable domain is DTAVSQTPKYLVTQMGNDKSIKCEQNLGHDTMYWYKQDSKKFLKIMFSYNNKELIINETVPNRFSPKSPDKAHLNLHINSLELGDSAVYFCATSRGTGSFSNTGELFFGEGSRLTVL.

This clonotype occurred many times. The chain uses TRBV12-3 or TRBV12-4 and TRBJ2-5, with 8 bases aligning to TRBD1. The V segment lost 8 bases and the J segment 0 bases; nucleotides outside the gene matches: 2. There are 13 residues in the CDR3. CDR3 sequence (DNA): TGTGCCAGCGGGGACAGGTACCAAGAGACCCAGTACTTC. It codes for CASGDRYQETQYF.

This clonotype has at least ten counts. V usage is TRBV12-3 or TRBV12-4 and J usage is TRBJ2-2; 8 positions match TRBD2. The CDR3 has 12 residues. V lost 6 bases and J lost 13; bases outside the gene matches: 7. CDR3 bases: TGTGCCAGCAGGAGACTAGCGTTAGGGCTGTTTTTT. Amino acid sequence: CASRRLALGLFF.

This clonotype occurred many times. V and J are TRBV19 and TRBJ2-5; 9 bases line up with TRBD2. V lost 7 bases to trimming and J lost 4 bases; unmatched junction nucleotides: 7. Per germline, CDR1 LNHDA and CDR2 SQIVND (reference sequence). This CDR3 comprises 14 residues. The CDR3 DNA reads as TGTGCCAGTACTAGCGGGGACAAGCCAGAGACCCAGTACTTC. Translating it yields CASTSGDKPETQYF.

V gene TRBV18 combines with J gene TRBJ2-3; 8 nucleotides line up with TRBD2. The CDR3 has 17 amino acids. The germline V gene encodes CDR1 KGHSH and CDR2 LQKENI. Trimming took 1 base from V and 2 from J; bases not matched to a gene: 8. As DNA, the CDR3 is TGTGCCAGCTCACCACGCGAGGTAGCGGGGAACACAGATACGCAGTATTTT. Translated, it gives CASSPREVAGNTDTQYF.

This clonotype was detected ten times or more. J is TRBJ2-7 and V is TRBV28; TRBD1 might be the D (6 bases). V gave up 10 bases and J gave up 0 bases, with 13 bases separating them. CDR1 is MDHEN and CDR2 is SYDVKM in the germline V gene. The CDR3 runs 13 residues. The CDR3 DNA reads TGTGCCACCCTGACAGGTGTCTCCTACGAGCAGTACTTC. The encoded protein is CATLTGVSYEQYF.

This clonotype came up many times. The rearrangement uses TRBV5-1 and TRBJ2-3; the D is unclear. Germline V gene data show CDR1 as SGHRS and CDR2 as YFSETQ. The germline V and J ends were trimmed by 0 bases and 2 bases, with 7 bases remaining between them. The CDR3 is 14 amino acids. The CDR3: CASSLETPTDTQYF. The DNA of the CDR3 is TGCGCCAGCAGCTTGGAGACTCCCACAGATACGCAGTATTTT.

This clonotype was counted only a few times. The gene calls are TRBV18 and TRBJ1-5; D gene uncertain. Trimming stripped 3 bases from V and 7 bases from J, with 10 bases between. The CDR3 loop spans 13 amino acids. Germline loops: CDR1 KGHSH, CDR2 LQKENI. The CDR3 DNA sequence: TGTGCCAGCTCACCCCAGACCGGCCAGCCCCAGCATTTT. Translation: CASSPQTGQPQHF.

The chain couples TRBV20-1 to TRBJ1-3; a possible D gene is TRBD1 (6 bases). Germline lookup yields CDR1 DFQATT and CDR2 SNEGSKA (reference sequence). The CDR3 is made up of 15 amino acids. The ends were cut back, 5 bases at V and 0 bases at J, with 14 bases in the middle. The CDR3, as DNA: TGCAGTGCTTCCTCGACAGGACTCTCTGGAAACACCATATATTTT. This sequence encodes CSASSTGLSGNTIYF.

This rearrangement joins TRBV5-4 to TRBJ2-2; 8 bases match TRBD2. Losses at the gene ends were 4 bases for V and 7 bases for J; bases not matched to a gene: 9. The CDR3 covers 15 residues. The germline gives CDR1 SGHNT, CDR2 YYREEE (reference sequence). The CDR3 sequence: CASSRQERGHGELFF. CDR3 DNA sequence: TGTGCCAGCAGCCGCCAGGAGCGGGGGCACGGGGAGCTGTTTTTT.

This clonotype was seen a handful of times. The chain recombines TRBV7-2 with TRBJ2-2; TRBD2 agrees at 7 bases. The germline V gene has CDR1 SGHTA and CDR2 FQGNSA. The CDR3 has 16 amino acids. Trimming removed 5 bases from V and 0 bases from J; junction bases left unmatched: 6. The CDR3 nucleotides are TGTGCCAGCAGCCGTGTAGCGGGTGCGAACACCGGGGAGCTGTTTTTT. The encoded protein is CASSRVAGANTGELFF.

In its sample, this clonotype was seen a few times. The genes are TRBV20-1 and TRBJ2-1; D uncertain. Germline assignment: CDR1 DFQATT and CDR2 SNEGSKA (reference sequence). Trimming shortened V by 0 bases and J by 4 bases, and 10 bases separated the two germline ends. The CDR3 is 14 residues long. CDR3 bases: TGCAGTGCTAGAGATTTGAGCTATTACAATGAGCAGTTCTTC. Translated: CSARDLSYYNEQFF.

The rearrangement links TRBV24-1 to TRBJ1-5; TRBD1 matches 7 bases. V lost 3 bases to trimming and J lost 10 bases; unmatched junction nucleotides: 5. The germline V gene has CDR1 KGHDR and CDR2 SFDVKD. This CDR3 comprises 13 residues. The CDR3 sequence: CATSDPGGIPQHF. The CDR3 nucleotides read TGTGCCACCAGTGATCCAGGGGGAATACCCCAGCATTTT.

There are many counts of this clonotype. The rearrangement joins TRBV10-3 to TRBJ2-3; the match to TRBD2 covers 8 bases. The CDR3 has 16 residues. Germline CDR1 and CDR2: ENHRY and SYGVKD. Unmatched junction bases numbered 8, after V lost 5 bases and J lost 1 base. The CDR3 reads CAISLTSGRGTDTQYF. Written as DNA, the CDR3 is TGTGCCATCAGTCTAACCAGCGGGAGAGGCACAGATACGCAGTATTTT.

This clonotype appeared a few times. This rearrangement joins TRBV6-1 to TRBJ1-4; 10 bases are a match to TRBD1. The CDR3 has 14 residues. The germline V gene encodes CDR1 MNHNS and CDR2 SASEGT. J lost 7 bases, V lost 6 bases, and 5 bases had no gene match. CDR3 bases: TGTGCCAGCAGAAGGGACAGGGGTGGTGAAAAACTGTTTTTT. It codes for CASRRDRGGEKLFF.

The chain links TRBV6-2 or TRBV6-3 to TRBJ2-2; 12 nucleotides match TRBD1. CDR1 is MNHEY, CDR2 SVGEGT, per germline. J was trimmed by 6 bases and V by 2 bases; bases with no gene match: 4. There are 16 residues in the CDR3. CDR3 DNA sequence: TGTGCCAGCAGTTACAGGGGGACAGGGGGCTCCGGGGAGCTGTTTTTT. It specifies CASSYRGTGGSGELFF.

This clonotype was detected a few times. The chain has TRBV20-1 and TRBJ2-5; perhaps TRBD1 as D (7 bases). The germline gives CDR1 DFQATT, CDR2 SNEGSKA (reference sequence). CDR3 size: 14 residues. Trimming stripped 4 bases from V and 5 bases from J, with 17 bases between. The CDR3 reads CSAIRGGGMETQYF. The CDR3 nucleotides read TGCAGTGCTATCCGTGGAGGGGGCATGGAGACCCAGTACTTC.

This clonotype occurred many times. The V and J genes are TRBV20-1 and TRBJ2-2; 12 positions agree with TRBD2. In germline, CDR1 is DFQATT, CDR2 SNEGSKA (reference sequence). After removal of 6 bases from V and 5 bases from J, the junction contained 4 bases not matched to a gene. The CDR3 has 14 residues. In DNA form, the CDR3 reads TGCAGTGCGGTACTAGCGGGGGGAACCGGGGAGCTGTTTTTT. This sequence encodes CSAVLAGGTGELFF.